This T cell receptor (beta chain) was captured in a study of blood T cell repertoires in COVID-19 (dated by TCRdb to the early 2020s). With regard to the full study: Samples from collaborators originated in the United States, Italy and Spain and spanned both the acute and convalescent phases of COVID-19. The prospective study material was composed of cDNA or gDNA derived from T cells, B-cell-depleted T cells, or PBMCs. Subjects who had been exposed to COVID-19, were actively infected with it, or had recovered from it provided the deeply sampled blood TCRbeta repertoires that made up the dataset. The repertoires were released in a freely available public database meant as a resource for research on the immune response to SARS-CoV-2. The samples were drawn from two sources: the first 160 participants of the ongoing ImmuneRACE study, and some 1,300 subjects contributed by 6 global collaborators. Sample metadata almost always included a de-identified subject ID, COVID-19 status, age in years and sex. Where available, HLA class I and class II types were obtained from metadata supplied by the sample provider rather than from assay-based typing.

TCRbeta CDR3 regions were amplified from genomic DNA by means of the immunoSEQ Assay, a bias-controlled multiplex PCR. In the source study's methods: Within the assay, amplification of reference gene primers was used to estimate how many nucleated cells each sample contained. To quantify the absolute abundance of each unique TCRbeta CDR3 rearrangement, sequence reads were collapsed and filtered. For each sample, productive Simpson clonality was calculated as the square root of Simpson's diversity index across productive rearrangements. Not all clones reach the TCRdb copy of this immuneACCESS table, which keeps in-frame sequences only. Checked studies attribute under half of the gap to unresolved V genes and leave the rest unexplained. The D gene and trimming were derived from the DNA, and the V and J assignments and clone size from that table. The sample yields 190,000 or so clones; approximately 87% were counted once. The ten most abundant clones make up roughly 0.9% of the sample.

General study outcomes and caveats: Clinical and demographic metadata were provided uncurated, with the amount varying by source and participant.

The CDR3 starts with the cysteine, ends with the phenylalanine, and has 14 residues. The retained sequence is limited to the CDR3, 42 bases, with the frame set at the first base. The germline V end is reduced by 7 bases and the J end by 6 bases; junction bases left unmatched: 11. Via the germline V gene (reference sequence), CDR1 is SEHNR and CDR2 FQNEAQ. A second Seattle source provided samples from volunteer blood donors who had recovered from COVID-19. Collaborating institutions collected whole blood in K2EDTA tubes following their own protocols. For TCRbeta analysis, collaborators shipped samples in one of three forms: frozen whole blood, isolated PBMCs, or DNA extracted from either of those sample types. A note on this clone: This receptor's antigen is unknown. Base qualities were left out, and no much larger clone turns up one base away.

The clonotype was recovered from a young woman who had recovered from COVID-19. Recombination connected TRBV7-9 to TRBJ1-1; 7 central nucleotides agree with TRBD1. The sequencing input was peripheral blood. The CDR3 has the sequence CASIQVGGAAEAFF. The DNA sequence is given as TGTGCCAGCATCCAGGTAGGGGGCGCGGCTGAAGCTTTCTTT. The full variable domain, completed from the reference TRBV7-9 and TRBJ1-1 proteins outside the CDR3, reads DTGVSQNPRHKITKRGQNVTFRCDPISEHNRLYWYRQTLGQGPEFLTYFQNEAQLEKSRLLSDRFSAERPKGSFSTLEIQRTEQGDSAMYLCASIQVGGAAEAFFGQGTRLTVV.